The 9 T cell receptor beta chains given below trace back to one sample, sequenced in a study of brain metastases from non-small cell lung cancer. Clones were read by immunoSEQ multiplex PCR, and TCRdb kept only the in-frame ones, dropping some. This repertoire shows about 15,000 clones, about four fifths found once; its top ten account for roughly 7.5%. Sequenced sample: primary lung tumor tissue. The receptors here all came from a donor aged 40 or over with non-small cell lung cancer.

CDR3 bases: TGTGCCAGCAGTGAATTGGGTACAGGGGCCGTGAGCACAGATACGCAGTATTTT. Protein product: CASSELGTGAVSTDTQYF. This chain joins TRBV25-1 and TRBJ2-3, with TRBD1 matching over 7 bases. The CDR3 consists of 18 residues. CDR1 and CDR2 from the germline V gene are MGHDK and SYGVNS. The junction had 10 bases not matched to a gene; V was cut back by 1 base and J by 0 bases.

This clone was seen once. This chain joins TRBV5-1 and TRBJ1-5; 10 bases align to TRBD1. J gave up 2 bases and V 0 bases, and 2 bases lay outside the gene matches. CDR1 and CDR2 (germline): SGHRS, YFSETQ. There are 16 residues in the CDR3. The CDR3, as DNA: TGCGCCAGCAGCTTGGGCGGGACAGGGGGCAATCAGCCCCAGCATTTT. This translates into CASSLGGTGGNQPQHF.

This chain connects TRBV6-1 to TRBJ2-7; no clear D. Trimming removed 2 bases at V and 0 bases at J, with 8 bases between. The CDR3 consists of 14 residues. Germline V gene sequence: CDR1 MNHNS, CDR2 SASEGT. In DNA, the CDR3 is TGTGCCAGCAGTGAACTCTACAGCTCCTACGAGCAGTACGTC. Protein: CASSELYSSYEQYV.

V usage is TRBV19 and J usage is TRBJ2-7; D remains ambiguous. V was clipped by 5 bases and J by 0 bases, with 8 bases between them. The CDR3 sequence is 13 residues long. CDR1 and CDR2 (germline): LNHDA, SQIVND (reference sequence). The CDR3 reads CASSVRASYEQYF. CDR3 DNA sequence: TGTGCCAGTAGTGTTCGGGCCTCCTACGAGCAGTACTTC.

The chain carries TRBV7-2 and TRBJ1-6; 8 bases agree with TRBD1. The germline V gene has CDR1 SGHTA and CDR2 FQGNSA. Germline trimming cut 4 bases from V and 7 bases from J; bases unmatched to any gene: 6. The CDR3 has 15 residues. This CDR3 reads CASSSLGQENSPLHF. The CDR3 DNA reads as TGTGCCAGCAGCTCCCTGGGACAGGAAAATTCACCCCTCCACTTT.

The chain couples TRBV12-5 to TRBJ1-3, with a possible D match to TRBD1 (6 bases). Germline values: CDR1 LGHNT, CDR2 FRNRAP. With 5 bases removed from V and 0 bases from J, the gap between germline ends came to 8 bases. The CDR3 spans 14 residues. CDR3 DNA sequence: TGTGCTAGTGGTACAGGGTCCTCTGGAAACACCATATATTTT. Protein sequence: CASGTGSSGNTIYF. Using reference TRBV12-5 and TRBJ1-3 for the parts outside the CDR3, the full variable domain is DARVTQTPRHKVTEMGQEVTMRCQPILGHNTVFWYRQTMMQGLELLAYFRNRAPLDDSGMPKDRFSAEMPDATLATLKIQPSEPRDSAVYFCASGTGSSGNTIYFGEGSWLTVV.

There are a few counts of this clone. The rearrangement joins TRBV6-1 to TRBJ2-5; 9 positions match TRBD2. The trim removed 2 bases at V and 5 bases at J, leaving 9 bases unmatched. The CDR3 totals 16 residues. Germline-derived CDR1 and CDR2 are MNHNS and SASEGT. The DNA of the CDR3 is TGTGCCAGCAGTGAAAGGCTAGCGGGGCTTGGGGAGACCCAGTACTTC. It is translated as CASSERLAGLGETQYF.

The chain links TRBV19 to TRBJ2-7; D ambiguous. CDR1 and CDR2 (germline): LNHDA, SQIVND (reference sequence). This CDR3 is built from 17 residues. Trimming removed 2 bases from V and 2 bases from J, with 19 bases in between. CDR3 amino acids: CASSITFPKVGAYEQYF. Written as DNA, the CDR3 is TGTGCCAGTAGTATAACCTTCCCCAAGGTGGGTGCCTACGAGCAGTACTTC.

V usage is TRBV6-2 or TRBV6-3 and J usage is TRBJ1-5; D remains ambiguous. V was cut by 1 base and J by 4 bases, with 8 bases left in between. The germline CDR1 and CDR2 sequences are MNHEY and SVGEGT. This CDR3 has 14 residues. The CDR3 loop reads CASSYYQRNQPQHF. The CDR3 region has the DNA TGTGCCAGCAGTTACTACCAGAGAAATCAGCCCCAGCATTTT.